This T cell receptor beta chain was captured by sequencing in a study of CD8 T cells in Susac syndrome. Study summary: At the time of blood draw, patients with Susac syndrome were therapy-naive, receiving corticosteroids, or receiving intravenous immunoglobulin alone.

The authors sequenced TCR beta from blood CD8+ and CD4+ T cells. Germline lookup yields CDR1 GTSNPN and CDR2 SVGIG (reference sequence). The CDR3 has 16 amino acids. V was clipped by 3 bases and J by 0 bases, with 15 bases between them. The RNA, about 0.45 to 1 ug, was put through reverse transcription using random hexamers. One entry per CDR3 protein results from TCRdb running MiXCR on the immunoSEQ multiplex PCR reads. The repertoire has hundreds of thousands of distinct CDR3 sequences, 90% to 96% of them found once; the top ten carry approximately 0.1%. This sequence was found in a human donor with Susac syndrome. This sequence joins TRBV30 and TRBJ1-5, with D perhaps TRBD1 (5 bases). Sequenced material: CD4+ T cells from PBMCs. The CDR3 region is CAWRTAMGLSNQPQHF. The DNA for the CDR3 is TGTGCCTGGAGAACCGCAATGGGGCTTAGCAATCAGCCCCAGCATTTT.